The TCR beta chain described here comes from a study of breast tumors, draining lymph nodes, adjacent tissues. This clonotype occurred many times. The lymph nodes were axillary draining lymph nodes from breast cancer patients. TCRdb processed the multiplex PCR reads anew with MiXCR; each CDR3 protein has one entry. Among fewer than 140,000 distinct CDR3 sequences, 30% were seen once, and the ten largest hold approximately 6%. Germline loops: CDR1 SGHRS, CDR2 YFSETQ. The CDR3 loop spans 15 amino acids. Trimming pared 2 bases from V and 1 base from J, leaving 9 bases between. J is TRBJ2-2 and V is TRBV5-1; a possible D gene is TRBD1 (5 bases). The receptor was isolated from a female donor with breast cancer. Some clones in this sample may be carry-over from other donors' samples. Sequences were obtained from axillary lymph node tissue. The CDR3 bases are TGCGCCAGCAGCTTAGGAGACAGGAACACCGGGGAGCTGTTTTTT. This sequence encodes CASSLGDRNTGELFF.